The source of this T cell receptor beta chain is a study of spatial heterogeneity in lung cancer. Study-wide background: For the average unique TCR and UMI combination, more than 8.5 occurrences appeared in raw reads.

General study results and limits: Mutation tallies in tumors tracked expanded intratumoral alpha and beta TCR counts.

This clonotype was seen repeatedly, ten times or more. Antigen: not known. Time point denoted: sample taken at primary tumor resection. A unique molecular identifier was attached to every TCR cDNA molecule. TCRdb itself ran the 5' RACE reads through MiXCR, one entry per CDR3 protein. The sample lists 20,000 to 30,000 distinct CDR3 sequences; about 9.3% were seen once. CDR1 SQVTM and CDR2 ANQGSEA come from the germline V gene. This CDR3 has 11 residues. With 4 bases removed from V and 4 bases from J, the gap between germline ends came to 5 bases. This chain joins TRBV29-1 and TRBJ2-1, with D hard to call. The TCR sequence derives from a male donor with early-stage non-small cell lung cancer. This sample comprised lung tumor tissue, obtained at surgery. DNA of the CDR3: TGCAGCGTTGGAGAATACAATGAGCAGTTCTTC. Protein sequence: CSVGEYNEQFF.